The clone carrying this T cell receptor (beta chain) appeared a few times. Its matching antigen is unknown. The starting template was genomic DNA from bulk tumor, roughly 610 ng per sample. Several biopsies per primary tumor were taken during surgery, spaced as far apart as possible. Patients underwent curative surgery for untreated, newly diagnosed non-small cell lung cancer. The data stem from a study of immune heterogeneity within non-small cell lung tumors. Study-level points and caveats: Both recurring identical dominant CDR3 beta clonotypes and site-unique high-frequency clones were observed across tumor sites within a patient. With an R of 0.3 to 0.35, local T-cell clonality correlated moderately but significantly with local tumor mutational burden.

A multiplex PCR containing 32 V primers and 13 J primers was used to amplify TCR beta CDR3. TCRdb reprocessed the multiplex PCR reads via MiXCR and lists one record per CDR3 protein. The sample records approximately 9,700 distinct CDR3 sequences, more than 20% being singletons. The germline V gene encodes CDR1 SEHNR and CDR2 FQNEAQ (reference sequence). Trimming stripped 1 base from V and 1 base from J, with 11 bases between. The CDR3 has 16 amino acids. Specimen: lung tumor tissue. The clonotype originates from a woman aged 45-59 years with non-small cell lung cancer. This rearrangement joins TRBV7-9 to TRBJ1-3; unclear D gene. This CDR3 is CASSLGPQGSGNTIYF. The CDR3 DNA reads TGTGCCAGCAGCTTAGGTCCCCAAGGGTCTGGAAACACCATATATTTT.